This record covers a single TCR beta chain. Antigen unknown. This sample is part of a study of CD8 T cells in ankylosing spondylitis. Whole-study results and caveats: The study looked at matched synovial fluid samples from ankylosing spondylitis patients. Disease-linked clones were reported to be significantly enriched there. Disease-linked clones had a CD8+ phenotype and relatively low frequency in peripheral blood. Past studies reported some motif variants in reactive arthritis synovial fluid and blood.

Germline V gives CDR1 SGHRS, CDR2 YFSETQ. The CDR3 is 12 residues long. Trimming stripped 4 bases from V and 7 bases from J, with 9 bases between. Molecular-barcoded quantitative 5'-RACE produced these TCR beta libraries. In TCRdb, the 5' RACE reads were re-called with MiXCR into one record per CDR3 protein. The repertoire holds 100,000 or so distinct CDR3 sequences, with around 24% as singletons. The V gene is TRBV5-1, the J gene TRBJ2-1; D not resolved. The clonotype was recovered from a male donor with ankylosing spondylitis. The sample was synovial fluid, either unsorted or a sorted T cell fraction (not recorded which). The CDR3 DNA sequence: TGCGCCAGCAGCGAACTATGGAATGAGCAGTTCTTC. Amino acids: CASSELWNEQFF. Full variable domain (missing parts from reference TRBV5-1 and TRBJ2-1): KAGVTQTPRYLIKTRGQQVTLSCSPISGHRSVSWYQQTPGQGLQFLFEYFSETQRNKGNFPGRFSGRQFSNSRSEMNVSTLELGDSALYLCASSELWNEQFFGPGTRLTVL.